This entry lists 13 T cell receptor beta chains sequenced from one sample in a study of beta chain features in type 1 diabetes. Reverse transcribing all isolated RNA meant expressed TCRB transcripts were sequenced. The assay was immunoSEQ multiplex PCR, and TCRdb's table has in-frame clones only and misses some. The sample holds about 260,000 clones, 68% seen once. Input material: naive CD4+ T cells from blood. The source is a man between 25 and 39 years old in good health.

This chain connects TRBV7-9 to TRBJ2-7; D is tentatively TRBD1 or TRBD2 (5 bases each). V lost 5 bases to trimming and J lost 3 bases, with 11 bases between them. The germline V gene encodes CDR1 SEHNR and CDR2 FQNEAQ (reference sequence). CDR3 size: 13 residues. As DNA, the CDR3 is TGTGCCAGCAGCCTTGGGACCCTCTACGAGCAGTACTTC. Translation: CASSLGTLYEQYF.

CDR3 amino acids: CAWSNPGTAGYEQYF. As DNA, the CDR3 is TGTGCCTGGAGCAATCCCGGGACAGCGGGCTACGAGCAGTACTTC. The chain couples TRBV30 to TRBJ2-7; perhaps TRBD1 as D (7 bases). The germline V gene has CDR1 GTSNPN and CDR2 SVGIG (reference sequence). The CDR3 loop spans 15 amino acids. Between the trimmed V and J ends, which lost 3 bases and 3 bases, there was a span of 18 bases.

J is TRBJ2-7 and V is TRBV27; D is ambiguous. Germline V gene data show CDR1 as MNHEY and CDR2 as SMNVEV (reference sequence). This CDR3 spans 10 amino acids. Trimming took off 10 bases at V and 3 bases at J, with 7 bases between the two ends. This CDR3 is CANSSYEQYF. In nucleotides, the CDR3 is TGTGCCAATTCAAGCTACGAGCAGTACTTC.

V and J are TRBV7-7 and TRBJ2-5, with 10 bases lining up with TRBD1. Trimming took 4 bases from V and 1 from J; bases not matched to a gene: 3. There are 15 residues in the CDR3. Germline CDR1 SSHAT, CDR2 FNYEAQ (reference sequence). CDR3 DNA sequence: TGTGCCAGCAGCTACGGGACAGGGGTCCAAGAGACCCAGTACTTC. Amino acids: CASSYGTGVQETQYF. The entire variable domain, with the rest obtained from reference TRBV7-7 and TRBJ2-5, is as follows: GAGVSQSPRYKVTKRGQDVTLRCDPISSHATLYWYQQALGQGPEFLTYFNYEAQPDKSGLPSDRFSAERPEGSISTLTIQRTEQRDSAMYRCASSYGTGVQETQYFGPGTRLLVL.

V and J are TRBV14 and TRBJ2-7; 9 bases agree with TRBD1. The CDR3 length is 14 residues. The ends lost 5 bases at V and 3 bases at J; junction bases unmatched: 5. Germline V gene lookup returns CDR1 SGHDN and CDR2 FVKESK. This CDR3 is CASSSRDRDYEQYF. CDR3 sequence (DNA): TGTGCCAGCAGCAGCCGGGACAGGGACTACGAGCAGTACTTC.

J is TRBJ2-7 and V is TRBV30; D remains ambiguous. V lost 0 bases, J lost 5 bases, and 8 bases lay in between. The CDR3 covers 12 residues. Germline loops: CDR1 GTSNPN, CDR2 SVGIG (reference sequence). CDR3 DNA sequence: TGTGCCTGGAGTGTCGTCAGTAACGAGCAGTACTTC. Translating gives CAWSVVSNEQYF.

The CDR3 reads CASSIQGAYQPQHF. CDR3 nucleotides: TGTGCCAGCAGTATACAGGGGGCGTACCAGCCCCAGCATTTT. The chain employs TRBV7-9 and TRBJ1-5; TRBD1 matches at 9 bases. Germline V lookup: CDR1 SEHNR, CDR2 FQNEAQ (reference sequence). The CDR3 runs to 14 residues. The trim removed 6 bases at V and 7 bases at J, leaving 7 bases unmatched. Full variable domain (missing parts from reference TRBV7-9 and TRBJ1-5): DTGVSQNPRHKITKRGQNVTFRCDPISEHNRLYWYRQTLGQGPEFLTYFQNEAQLEKSRLLSDRFSAERPKGSFSTLEIQRTEQGDSAMYLCASSIQGAYQPQHFGDGTRLSIL.

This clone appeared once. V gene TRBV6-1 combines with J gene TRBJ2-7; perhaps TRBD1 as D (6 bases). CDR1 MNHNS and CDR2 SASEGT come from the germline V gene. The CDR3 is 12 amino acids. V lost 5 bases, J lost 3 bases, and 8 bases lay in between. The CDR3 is CASSLQGYEQYF. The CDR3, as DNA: TGTGCCAGCAGTTTACAGGGCTACGAGCAGTACTTC.

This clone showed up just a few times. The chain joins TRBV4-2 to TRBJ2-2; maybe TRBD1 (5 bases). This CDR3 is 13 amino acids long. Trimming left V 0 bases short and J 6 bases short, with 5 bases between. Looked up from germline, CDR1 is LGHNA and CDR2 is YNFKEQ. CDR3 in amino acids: CASSQDRAGELFF. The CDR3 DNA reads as TGTGCCAGCAGCCAAGACAGGGCCGGGGAGCTGTTTTTT.

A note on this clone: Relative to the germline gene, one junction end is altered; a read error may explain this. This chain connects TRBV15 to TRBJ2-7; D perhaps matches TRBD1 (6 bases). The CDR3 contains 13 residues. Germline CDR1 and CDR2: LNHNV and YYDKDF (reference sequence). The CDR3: CATSRNYRDIHIF. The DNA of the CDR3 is TGTGCCACCAGCAGAAATTACCGGGACATCCATATCTTC.

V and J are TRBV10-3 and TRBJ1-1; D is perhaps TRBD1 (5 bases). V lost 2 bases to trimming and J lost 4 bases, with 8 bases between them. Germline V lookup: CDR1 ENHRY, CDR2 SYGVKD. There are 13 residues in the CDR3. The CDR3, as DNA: TGTGCCATCAGTGAGGGTGGGGGCACTGAAGCTTTCTTT. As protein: CAISEGGGTEAFF.

The chain's CDR3 is CASSEYEVNTEAFF. In nucleotides, the CDR3 is TGTGCCAGCAGTGAATACGAAGTGAACACTGAAGCTTTCTTT. This chain joins TRBV25-1 and TRBJ1-1, with no clear D. The CDR3 length is 14 residues. Looked up from germline, CDR1 is MGHDK and CDR2 is SYGVNS. V gave up 0 bases and J gave up 0 bases, with 5 bases separating them. The full variable domain, with the rest looked up from reference TRBV25-1 and TRBJ1-1, is EADIYQTPRYLVIGTGKKITLECSQTMGHDKMYWYQQDPGMELHLIHYSYGVNSTEKGDLSSESTVSRIRTEHFPLTLESARPSHTSQYLCASSEYEVNTEAFFGQGTRLTVV.

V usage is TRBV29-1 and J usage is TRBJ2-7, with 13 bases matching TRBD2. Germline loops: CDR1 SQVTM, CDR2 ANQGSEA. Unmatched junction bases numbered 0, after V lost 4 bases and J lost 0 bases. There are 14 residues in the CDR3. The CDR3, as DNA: TGCAGCGTTGGGACTAGCGGGGGCTCCTACGAGCAGTACTTC. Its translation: CSVGTSGGSYEQYF.